This T cell receptor beta chain was sequenced for a study of shared clonotypes between healthy human individuals. Turning to this clone: Its antigen is still unknown.

V lost 3 bases and J 3 bases, leaving 11 bases between the germline ends. The CDR3 totals 14 residues. Germline V lookup: CDR1 ENHRY, CDR2 SYGVKD. Genomic DNA from each subset was divided evenly over several immunoSEQ plates. Assay used: immunoSEQ multiplex PCR; TCRdb lists only in-frame clones, some missing. The table lists about 2 million clones, roughly 94% of them singletons, with roughly 0.13% in the top ten. The study's findings and limits: The generation probabilities recorded for non-shared clonotypes fell below those of clonotypes shared by all four donors.

Healthy HIV-negative adults with no recent acute infections or vaccinations were recruited as donors. Every one of the donors was a Caucasian adult that lived in Nashville, Tennessee. The receptor comes from a man between 18 and 35 years old in good health. V usage is TRBV10-3 and J usage is TRBJ1-2; D uncertain. The specimen sequenced was naive CD4+ T cells sorted from blood. Subset given: CD45RA+ positively selected. The CDR3 region is CAISDLSGDYGYTF. The CDR3 DNA reads TGTGCCATCAGTGATCTAAGCGGAGACTATGGCTACACCTTC.